The rows below give T cell receptor beta chains drawn from one sample of a study of Ad26.COV2.S vaccination and SARS-CoV-2 variants. Repertoires were generated with immunoSEQ multiplex PCR, while TCRdb's copy carries only in-frame clones and drops some. The sample shows some 190,000 clones, 87% of them seen only once. The sequencing used peripheral blood, collected after recovery from COVID-19. These receptors were obtained from a human donor who had recovered from COVID-19. Both conserved end residues are part of each CDR3. A D gene is named only where the DNA matches it firmly. Not every row has a clone size; where given, it reads once, few, many or a size class.

clone_size,j_call,d_call,v_call,cdr3_aa,cdr3_nt
NA,TRBJ1-2,NA,TRBV3-1/TRBV3-2,CASSQDPRAREGYTF,TGTGCCAGCAGCCAAGATCCGCGGGCCCGGGAAGGCTACACCTTC
NA,TRBJ1-2,TRBD1,TRBV5-6,CASSLGQGRYGYTF,TGTGCCAGCAGCTTAGGACAGGGTCGCTATGGCTACACCTTC
NA,TRBJ2-7,NA,TRBV14,CASSEWQGLYEQYF,TGTGCCAGCAGCGAGTGGCAGGGGCTCTACGAGCAGTACTTC
NA,TRBJ1-2,NA,TRBV5-1,CASSLAQIAAGYTF,TGCGCCAGCAGCTTGGCCCAAATTGCCGCGGGCTACACCTTC
NA,TRBJ1-2,NA,TRBV6-5,CASSFGRRFYGYTF,TGTGCCAGCAGTTTCGGGAGGAGGTTCTATGGCTACACCTTC
NA,TRBJ2-2,NA,TRBV2,CASSGPGELFF,TGTGCCAGCAGCGGGCCCGGGGAGCTGTTTTTT
few,TRBJ2-1,TRBD2,TRBV7-3,CASSLSGRGSEQFF,TGTGCCAGCAGCTTAAGCGGGAGGGGTAGTGAGCAGTTCTTC
NA,TRBJ1-5,NA,TRBV19,CASTPLTAYSNQPQHF,TGTGCCAGTACCCCCTTGACGGCTTATAGCAATCAGCCCCAGCATTTT
NA,TRBJ2-2,TRBD2,TRBV11-1,CASSLLAGRATGELFF,TGTGCCAGCAGCTTATTAGCGGGTCGGGCGACCGGGGAGCTGTTTTTT
NA,TRBJ2-7,NA,TRBV10-3,CAITNRVAGEQYF,TGTGCCATCACCAACCGGGTTGCGGGCGAGCAGTACTTC